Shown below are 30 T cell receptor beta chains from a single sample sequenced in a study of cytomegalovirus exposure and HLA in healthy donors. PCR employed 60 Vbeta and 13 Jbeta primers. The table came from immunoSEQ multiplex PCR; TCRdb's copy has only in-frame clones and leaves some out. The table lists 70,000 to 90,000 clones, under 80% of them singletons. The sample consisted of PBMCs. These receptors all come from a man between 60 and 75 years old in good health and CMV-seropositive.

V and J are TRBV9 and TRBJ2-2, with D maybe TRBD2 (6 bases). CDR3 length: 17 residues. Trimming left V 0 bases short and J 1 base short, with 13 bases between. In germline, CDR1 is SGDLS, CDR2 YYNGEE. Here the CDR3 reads CASSVALDSGNTGELFF. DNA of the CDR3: TGTGCCAGCAGCGTAGCTCTTGATAGCGGGAACACCGGGGAGCTGTTTTTT.

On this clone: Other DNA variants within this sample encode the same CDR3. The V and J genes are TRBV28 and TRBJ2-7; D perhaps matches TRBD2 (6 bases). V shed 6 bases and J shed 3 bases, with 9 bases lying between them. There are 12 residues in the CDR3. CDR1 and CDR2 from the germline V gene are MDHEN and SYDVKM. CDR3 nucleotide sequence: TGTGCCAGCAGCCTGGGAGGCTACGAGCAGTACTTC. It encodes CASSLGGYEQYF.

The CDR3 loop is CASSPNRLELFF. CDR3 DNA: TGTGCCAGCAGCCCCAACCGGCTAGAACTGTTCTTC. The chain joins TRBV6-5 to TRBJ2-1; no firm D call. The length of the CDR3 is 12 residues. Trimming cost V 6 bases and J 15 bases, with 18 bases left between them. From germline, CDR1 is MNHEY and CDR2 SVGAGI.

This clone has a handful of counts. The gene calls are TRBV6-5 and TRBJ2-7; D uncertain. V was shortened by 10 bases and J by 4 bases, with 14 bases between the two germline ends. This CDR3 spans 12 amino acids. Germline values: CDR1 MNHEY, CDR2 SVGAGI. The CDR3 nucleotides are TGTGCCACCTATAACGGCAGGTACGAGCAGTACTTC. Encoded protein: CATYNGRYEQYF.

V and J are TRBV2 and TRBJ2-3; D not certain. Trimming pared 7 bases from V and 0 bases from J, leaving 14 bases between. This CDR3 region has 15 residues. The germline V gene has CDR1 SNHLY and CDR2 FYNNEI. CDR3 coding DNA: TGTGCCAGCAAGGTATGGGCTGCTAGCACAGATACGCAGTATTTT. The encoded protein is CASKVWAASTDTQYF.

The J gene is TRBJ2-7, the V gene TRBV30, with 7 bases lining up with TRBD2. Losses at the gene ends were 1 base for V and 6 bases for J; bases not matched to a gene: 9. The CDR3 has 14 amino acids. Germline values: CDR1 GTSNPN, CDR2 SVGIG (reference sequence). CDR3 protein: CAWSGGGIASEQYF. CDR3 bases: TGTGCCTGGAGTGGGGGGGGGATTGCATCCGAGCAGTACTTC.

CDR3 loop: CARSLRAADYEQYF. The CDR3 nucleotides read TGTGCCAGAAGCTTGCGGGCAGCGGACTACGAGCAGTACTTC. The chain uses TRBV5-3 and TRBJ2-7; perhaps TRBD2 as D (5 bases). TRBV5-3 is an ORF for which the function is uncertain. Trimming stripped 1 base from V and 3 bases from J, with 11 bases between. The CDR3 is made up of 14 amino acids.

Here the CDR3 DNA reads TGTGCCTGGAGTGCGCTGGACAGGCGGGGAGGCTACACCTTC. Translated, it gives CAWSALDRRGGYTF. The chain combines TRBV30 with TRBJ1-2; 7 nucleotides align to TRBD1. Germline CDR1 and CDR2: GTSNPN and SVGIG (reference sequence). The CDR3 covers 14 residues. Trimming took 1 base from V and 8 from J; bases not matched to a gene: 10.

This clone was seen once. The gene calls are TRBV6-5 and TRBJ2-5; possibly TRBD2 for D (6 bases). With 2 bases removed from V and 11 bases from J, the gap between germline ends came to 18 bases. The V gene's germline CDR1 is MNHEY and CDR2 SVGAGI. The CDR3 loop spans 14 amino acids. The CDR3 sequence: CASSYNGRTREQYF. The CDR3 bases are TGTGCCAGCAGTTACAACGGGAGAACAAGAGAGCAGTACTTC.

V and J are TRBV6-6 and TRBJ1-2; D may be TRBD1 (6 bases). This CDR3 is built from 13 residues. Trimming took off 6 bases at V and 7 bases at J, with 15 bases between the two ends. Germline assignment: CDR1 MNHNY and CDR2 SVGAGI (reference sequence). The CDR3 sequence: CASRQGVVGGYTF. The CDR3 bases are TGTGCCAGCAGACAGGGAGTCGTTGGTGGCTACACCTTC.

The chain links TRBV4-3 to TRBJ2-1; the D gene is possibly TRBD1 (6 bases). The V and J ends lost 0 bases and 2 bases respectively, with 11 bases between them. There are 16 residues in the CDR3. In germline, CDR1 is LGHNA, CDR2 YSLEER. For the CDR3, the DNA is TGCGCCAGCAGCCAAGATCGACAGGACCCCTACAATGAGCAGTTCTTC. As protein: CASSQDRQDPYNEQFF.

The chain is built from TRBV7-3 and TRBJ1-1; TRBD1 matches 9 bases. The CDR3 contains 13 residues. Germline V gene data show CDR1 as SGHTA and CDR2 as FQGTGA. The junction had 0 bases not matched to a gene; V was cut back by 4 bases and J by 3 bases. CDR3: CASSWDRDTEAFF. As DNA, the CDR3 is TGTGCCAGCAGCTGGGACAGGGACACTGAAGCTTTCTTT.

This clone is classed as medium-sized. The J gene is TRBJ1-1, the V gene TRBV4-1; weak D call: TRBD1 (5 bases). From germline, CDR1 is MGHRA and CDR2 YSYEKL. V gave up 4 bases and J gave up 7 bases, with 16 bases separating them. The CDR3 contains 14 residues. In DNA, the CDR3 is TGCGCCAGCAGCCCCCGGGGGGAATTGGGTGAAGCTTTCTTT. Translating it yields CASSPRGELGEAFF.

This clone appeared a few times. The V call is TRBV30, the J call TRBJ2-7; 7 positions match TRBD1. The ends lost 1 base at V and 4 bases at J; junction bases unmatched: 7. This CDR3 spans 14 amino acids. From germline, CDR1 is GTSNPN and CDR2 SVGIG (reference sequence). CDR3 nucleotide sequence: TGTGCCTGGAGTGAGGGGGCGTTCGCGTACGAGCAGTACTTC. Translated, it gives CAWSEGAFAYEQYF.

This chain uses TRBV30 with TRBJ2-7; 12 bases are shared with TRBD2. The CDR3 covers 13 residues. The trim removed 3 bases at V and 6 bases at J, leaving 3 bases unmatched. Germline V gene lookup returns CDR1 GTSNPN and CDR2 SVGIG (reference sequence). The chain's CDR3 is CAWRLAGGGEQYF. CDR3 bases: TGTGCCTGGAGACTAGCGGGAGGTGGCGAGCAGTACTTC.

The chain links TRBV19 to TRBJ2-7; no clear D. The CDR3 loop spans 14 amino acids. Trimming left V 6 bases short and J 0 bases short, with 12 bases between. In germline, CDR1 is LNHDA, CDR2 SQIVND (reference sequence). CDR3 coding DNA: TGTGCCAGTAGCCTATCCGTTCCCTCCTACGAGCAGTACTTC. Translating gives CASSLSVPSYEQYF.

DNA of the CDR3: TGCAGCGCCCTAAGCGGACAGGTGAACACTGAAGCTTTCTTT. Translation gives CSALSGQVNTEAFF. The chain carries TRBV29-1 and TRBJ1-1, with 7 nucleotides matching TRBD1. CDR3 size: 14 residues. CDR1 is SQVTM, CDR2 ANQGSEA, per germline. Losses at the gene ends were 7 bases for V and 0 bases for J; bases not matched to a gene: 8.

CDR3 nucleotide sequence: TGTGCCAGCAGCTCCAGGGGGACAGGAGCGAATTCACCCCTCCACTTT. It codes for CASSSRGTGANSPLHF. The chain uses TRBV7-2 and TRBJ1-6, with 8 positions matching TRBD1. V was clipped by 4 bases and J by 7 bases; unmatched bases: 9. The CDR3 totals 16 residues. CDR1 and CDR2 (germline): SGHTA, FQGNSA. Full variable domain (outside the CDR3, taken from reference TRBV7-2 and TRBJ1-6): GAGVSQSPSNKVTEKGKDVELRCDPISGHTALYWYRQSLGQGLEFLIYFQGNSAPDKSGLPSDRFSAERTGGSVSTLTIQRTQQEDSAVYLCASSSRGTGANSPLHFGNGTRLTVT.

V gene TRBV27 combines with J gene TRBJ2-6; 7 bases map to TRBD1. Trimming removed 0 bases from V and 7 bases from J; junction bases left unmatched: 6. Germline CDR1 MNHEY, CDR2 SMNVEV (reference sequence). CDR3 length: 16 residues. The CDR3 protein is CASSLSGTVSANVLTF. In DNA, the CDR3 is TGTGCCAGCAGTTTATCGGGGACAGTTAGCGCCAACGTCCTGACTTTC.

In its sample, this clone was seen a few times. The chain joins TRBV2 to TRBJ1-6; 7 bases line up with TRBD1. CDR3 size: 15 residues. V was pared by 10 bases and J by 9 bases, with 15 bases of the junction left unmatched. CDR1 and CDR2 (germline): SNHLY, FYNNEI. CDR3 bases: TGTGCCACCAAATTCCCGACAGGGTCTGGTTCACCCCTCCACTTT. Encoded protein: CATKFPTGSGSPLHF.

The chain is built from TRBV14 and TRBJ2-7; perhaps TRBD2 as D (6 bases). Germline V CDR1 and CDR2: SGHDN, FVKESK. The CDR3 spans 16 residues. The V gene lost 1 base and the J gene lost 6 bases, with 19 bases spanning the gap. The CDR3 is CASSQVGGSGFGEQYF. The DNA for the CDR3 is TGTGCCAGCAGCCAAGTTGGAGGGAGTGGGTTTGGCGAGCAGTACTTC.

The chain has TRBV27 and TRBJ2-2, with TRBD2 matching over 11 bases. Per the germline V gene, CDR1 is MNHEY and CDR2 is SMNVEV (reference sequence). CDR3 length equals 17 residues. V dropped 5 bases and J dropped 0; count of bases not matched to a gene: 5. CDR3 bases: TGTGCCAGCAGTCGACGGACTAGCGGGTCGAACACCGGGGAGCTGTTTTTT. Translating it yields CASSRRTSGSNTGELFF.

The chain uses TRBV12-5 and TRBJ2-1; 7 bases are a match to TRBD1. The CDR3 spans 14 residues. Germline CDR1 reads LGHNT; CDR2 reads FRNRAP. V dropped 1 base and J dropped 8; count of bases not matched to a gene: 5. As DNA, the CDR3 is TGTGCTAGTGGTTTGGGCCAGGGGGTAGATGAGCAGTTCTTC. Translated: CASGLGQGVDEQFF.

CDR3 region: CASSQAGNEQFF. In DNA form, the CDR3 reads TGCGCCAGCAGCCAGGCCGGGAATGAGCAGTTCTTC. J is TRBJ2-1 and V is TRBV4-1, with D hard to call. Trimming shortened V by 3 bases and J by 7 bases, and 7 bases separated the two germline ends. Germline V gene data show CDR1 as MGHRA and CDR2 as YSYEKL. This CDR3 has 12 residues.

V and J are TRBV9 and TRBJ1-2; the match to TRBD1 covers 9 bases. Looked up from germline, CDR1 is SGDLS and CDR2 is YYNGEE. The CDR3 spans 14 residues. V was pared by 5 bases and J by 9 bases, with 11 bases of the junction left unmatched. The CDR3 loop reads CASSVRDRAMSYTF. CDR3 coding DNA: TGTGCCAGCAGTGTCCGGGACAGGGCAATGAGCTACACCTTC.

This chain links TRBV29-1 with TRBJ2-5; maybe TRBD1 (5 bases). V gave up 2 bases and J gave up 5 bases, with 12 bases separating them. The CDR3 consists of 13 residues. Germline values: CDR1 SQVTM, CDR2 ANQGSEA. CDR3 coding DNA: TGCAGCGTTGAAAGGCAGGGTTGGGAGACCCAGTACTTC. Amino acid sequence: CSVERQGWETQYF.

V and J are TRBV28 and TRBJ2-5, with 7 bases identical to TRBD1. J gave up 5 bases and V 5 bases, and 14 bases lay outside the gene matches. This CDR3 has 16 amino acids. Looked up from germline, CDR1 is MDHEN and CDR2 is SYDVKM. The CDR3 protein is CASSTDKQGFSETQYF. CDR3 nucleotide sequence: TGTGCCAGCAGTACCGATAAACAGGGGTTTTCTGAGACCCAGTACTTC.

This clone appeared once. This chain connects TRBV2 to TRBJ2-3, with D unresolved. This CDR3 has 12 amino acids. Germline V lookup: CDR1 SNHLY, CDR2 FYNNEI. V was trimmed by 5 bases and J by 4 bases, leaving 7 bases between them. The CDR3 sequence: CASSYNSDTQYF. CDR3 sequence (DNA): TGTGCCAGCAGTTACAATTCAGATACGCAGTATTTT.

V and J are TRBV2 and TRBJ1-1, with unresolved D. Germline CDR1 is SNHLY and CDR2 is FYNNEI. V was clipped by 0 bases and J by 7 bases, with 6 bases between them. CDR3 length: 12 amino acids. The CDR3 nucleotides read TGTGCCAGCAGTGAAGCTTCGGTTGAAGCTTTCTTT. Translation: CASSEASVEAFF. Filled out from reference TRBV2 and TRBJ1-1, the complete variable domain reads EPEVTQTPSHQVTQMGQEVILRCVPISNHLYFYWYRQILGQKVEFLVSFYNNEISEKSEIFDDQFSVERPDGSNFTLKIRSTKLEDSAMYFCASSEASVEAFFGQGTRLTVV.

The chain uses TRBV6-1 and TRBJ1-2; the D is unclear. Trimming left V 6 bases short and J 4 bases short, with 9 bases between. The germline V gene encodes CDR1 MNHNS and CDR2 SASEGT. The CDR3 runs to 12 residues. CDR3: CASRIQFYGYTF. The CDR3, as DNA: TGTGCCAGCAGGATACAGTTCTATGGCTACACCTTC.